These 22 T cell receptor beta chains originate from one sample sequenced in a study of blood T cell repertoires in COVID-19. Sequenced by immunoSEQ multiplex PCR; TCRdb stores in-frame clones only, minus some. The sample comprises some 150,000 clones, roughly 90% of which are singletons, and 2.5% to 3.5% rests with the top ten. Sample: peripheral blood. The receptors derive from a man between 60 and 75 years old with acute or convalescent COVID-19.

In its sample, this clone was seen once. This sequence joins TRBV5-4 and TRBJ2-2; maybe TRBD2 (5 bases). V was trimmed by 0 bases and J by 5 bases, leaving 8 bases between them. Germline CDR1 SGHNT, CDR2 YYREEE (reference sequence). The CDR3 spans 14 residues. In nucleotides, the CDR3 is TGTGCCAGCAGCTTGGGACGGGATACCGGGGAGCTGTTTTTT. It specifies CASSLGRDTGELFF.

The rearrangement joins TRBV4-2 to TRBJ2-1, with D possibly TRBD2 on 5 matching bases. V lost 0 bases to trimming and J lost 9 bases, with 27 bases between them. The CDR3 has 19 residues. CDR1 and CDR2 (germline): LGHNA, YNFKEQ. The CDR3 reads CASSQDAVLGASVVFEQFF. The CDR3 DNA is TGTGCCAGCAGCCAAGACGCGGTGTTGGGAGCTTCGGTAGTTTTTGAGCAGTTCTTC.

The CDR3: CASSDGGLAGDGTDTQYF. The CDR3 DNA is TGCGCCAGCAGTGATGGGGGACTAGCGGGGGATGGCACAGATACGCAGTATTTT. The V and J genes are TRBV10-1 and TRBJ2-3; 14 positions agree with TRBD2. The CDR3 covers 18 residues. The junction had 6 bases not matched to a gene; V was cut back by 3 bases and J by 1 base. Germline CDR1 and CDR2: WNHNN and SYGVQD (reference sequence).

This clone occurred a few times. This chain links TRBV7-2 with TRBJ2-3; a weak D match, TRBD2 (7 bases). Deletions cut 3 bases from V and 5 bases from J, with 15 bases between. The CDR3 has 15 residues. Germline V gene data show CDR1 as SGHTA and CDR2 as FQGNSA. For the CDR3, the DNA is TGTGCCAGCAGCTTGCGAGGGGGGGCTATAGATACGCAGTATTTT. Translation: CASSLRGGAIDTQYF. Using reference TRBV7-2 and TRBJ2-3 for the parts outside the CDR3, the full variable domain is GAGVSQSPSNKVTEKGKDVELRCDPISGHTALYWYRQSLGQGLEFLIYFQGNSAPDKSGLPSDRFSAERTGGSVSTLTIQRTQQEDSAVYLCASSLRGGAIDTQYFGPGTRLTVL.

CDR3 nucleotides: TGCGCCAGCAGCCAAGATCCCGGACAGGCCCTCAATGAGCAGTTCTTC. This sequence encodes CASSQDPGQALNEQFF. This chain connects TRBV4-1 to TRBJ2-1, with 7 bases identical to TRBD1. V dropped 0 bases and J dropped 6; count of bases not matched to a gene: 8. The CDR3 extends over 16 amino acids. Germline values: CDR1 MGHRA, CDR2 YSYEKL.

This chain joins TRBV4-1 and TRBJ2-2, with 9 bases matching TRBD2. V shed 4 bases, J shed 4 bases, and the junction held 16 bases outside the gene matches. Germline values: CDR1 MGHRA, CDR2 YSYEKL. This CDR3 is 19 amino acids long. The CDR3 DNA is TGCGCCAGCAGCCCCAACGCACTGCGGGGGGGCCGAAGCACCGGGGAGCTGTTTTTT. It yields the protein CASSPNALRGGRSTGELFF.

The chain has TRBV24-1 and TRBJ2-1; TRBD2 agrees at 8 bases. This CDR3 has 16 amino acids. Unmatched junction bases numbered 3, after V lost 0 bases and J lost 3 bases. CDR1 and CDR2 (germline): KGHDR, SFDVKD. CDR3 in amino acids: CATSDLVAGRYNEQFF. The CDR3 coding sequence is TGTGCCACCAGTGATTTGGTAGCGGGGCGCTACAATGAGCAGTTCTTC.

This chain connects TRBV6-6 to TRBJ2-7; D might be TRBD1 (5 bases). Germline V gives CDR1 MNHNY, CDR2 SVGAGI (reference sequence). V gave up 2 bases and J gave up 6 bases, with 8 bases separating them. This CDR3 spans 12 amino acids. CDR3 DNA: TGTGCCAGCAGTTACCTAGGGGTCGAGCAGTACTTC. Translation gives CASSYLGVEQYF.

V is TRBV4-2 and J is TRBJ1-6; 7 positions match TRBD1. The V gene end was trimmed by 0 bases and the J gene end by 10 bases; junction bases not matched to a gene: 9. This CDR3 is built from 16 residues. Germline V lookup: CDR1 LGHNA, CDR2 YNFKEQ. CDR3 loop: CASSQDGTGANSPLHF. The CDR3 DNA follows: TGTGCCAGCAGCCAAGATGGCACAGGGGCTAACTCACCCCTCCACTTT.

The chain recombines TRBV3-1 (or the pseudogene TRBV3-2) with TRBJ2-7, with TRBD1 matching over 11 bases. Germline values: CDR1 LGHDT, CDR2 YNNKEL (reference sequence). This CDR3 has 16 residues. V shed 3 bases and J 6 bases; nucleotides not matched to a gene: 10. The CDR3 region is CASSHRGQGASGEQYF. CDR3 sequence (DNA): TGTGCCAGCAGCCATCGCGGACAGGGGGCATCTGGCGAGCAGTACTTC.

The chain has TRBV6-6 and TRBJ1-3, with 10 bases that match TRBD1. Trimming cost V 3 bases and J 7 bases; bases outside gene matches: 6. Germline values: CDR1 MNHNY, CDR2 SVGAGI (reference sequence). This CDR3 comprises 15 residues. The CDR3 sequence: CASSYPPGQGNTIYF. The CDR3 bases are TGTGCCAGCAGTTATCCTCCGGGACAGGGGAACACCATATATTTT.

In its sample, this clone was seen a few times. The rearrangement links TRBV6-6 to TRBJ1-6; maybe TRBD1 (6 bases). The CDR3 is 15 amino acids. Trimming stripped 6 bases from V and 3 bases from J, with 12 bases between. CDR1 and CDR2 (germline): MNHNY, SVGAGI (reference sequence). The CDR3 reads CASRTVGGYNSPLHF. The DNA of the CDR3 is TGTGCCAGCAGAACAGTAGGGGGCTATAATTCACCCCTCCACTTT.

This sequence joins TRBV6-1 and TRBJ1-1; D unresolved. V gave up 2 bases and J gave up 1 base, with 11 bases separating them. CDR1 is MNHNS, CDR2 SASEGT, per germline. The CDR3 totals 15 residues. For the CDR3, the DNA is TGTGCCAGCAGTGAAAGCCAGCGACCGAACACTGAAGCTTTCTTT. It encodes CASSESQRPNTEAFF.

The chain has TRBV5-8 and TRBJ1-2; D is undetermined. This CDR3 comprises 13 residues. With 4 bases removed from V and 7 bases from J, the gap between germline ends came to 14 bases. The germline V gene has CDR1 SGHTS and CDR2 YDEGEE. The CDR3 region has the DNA TGTGCCAGCAGCCACCGGGCTCGGGGTGGCTACACCTTC. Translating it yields CASSHRARGGYTF.

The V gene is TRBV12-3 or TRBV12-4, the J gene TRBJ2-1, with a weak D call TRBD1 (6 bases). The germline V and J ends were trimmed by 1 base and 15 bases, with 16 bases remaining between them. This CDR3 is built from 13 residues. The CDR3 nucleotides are TGTGCCAGCAGTTTAGATCAGACAGGCTTCGGGTTCTTC. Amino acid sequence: CASSLDQTGFGFF.

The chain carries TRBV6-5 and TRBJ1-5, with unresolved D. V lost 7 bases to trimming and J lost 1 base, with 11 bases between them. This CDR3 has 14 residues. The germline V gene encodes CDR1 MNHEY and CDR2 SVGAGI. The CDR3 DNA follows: TGTGCCAGCAAGCGAACGGTGAGCAATCAGCCCCAGCATTTT. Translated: CASKRTVSNQPQHF.

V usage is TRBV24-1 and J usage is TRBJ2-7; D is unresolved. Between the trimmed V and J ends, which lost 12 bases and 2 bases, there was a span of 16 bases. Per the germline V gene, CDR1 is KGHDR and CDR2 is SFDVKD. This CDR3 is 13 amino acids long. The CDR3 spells CASPWSCTYEQYF. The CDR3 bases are TGTGCCTCGCCTTGGAGCTGCACCTACGAGCAGTACTTC.

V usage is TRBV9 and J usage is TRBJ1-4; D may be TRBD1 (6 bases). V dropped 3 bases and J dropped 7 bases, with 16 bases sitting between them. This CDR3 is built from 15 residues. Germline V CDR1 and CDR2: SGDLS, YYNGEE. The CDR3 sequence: CASSAETGRFEKLFF. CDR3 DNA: TGTGCCAGCAGCGCCGAAACAGGGCGTTTTGAAAAACTGTTTTTT.

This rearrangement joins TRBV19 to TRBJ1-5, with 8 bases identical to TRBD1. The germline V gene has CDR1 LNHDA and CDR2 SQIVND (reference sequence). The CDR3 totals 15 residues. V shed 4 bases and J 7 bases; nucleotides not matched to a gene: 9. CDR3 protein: CASSTRTGLGQPQHF. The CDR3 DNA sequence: TGTGCCAGTAGTACCCGGACAGGGCTAGGGCAGCCCCAGCATTTT.

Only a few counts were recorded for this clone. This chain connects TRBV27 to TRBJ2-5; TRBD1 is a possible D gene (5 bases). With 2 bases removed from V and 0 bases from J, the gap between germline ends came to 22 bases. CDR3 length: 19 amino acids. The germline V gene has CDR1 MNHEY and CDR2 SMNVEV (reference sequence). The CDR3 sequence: CASSLRGPRTAAYQETQYF. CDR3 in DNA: TGTGCCAGCAGTTTAAGGGGTCCCCGGACGGCTGCCTACCAAGAGACCCAGTACTTC.

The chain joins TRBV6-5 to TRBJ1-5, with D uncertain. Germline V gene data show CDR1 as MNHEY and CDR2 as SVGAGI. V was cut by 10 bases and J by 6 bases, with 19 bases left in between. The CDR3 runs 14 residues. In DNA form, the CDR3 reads TGTGCCACTAGTCCTCCGGGAGAAGGTCAGCCCCAGCATTTT. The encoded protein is CATSPPGEGQPQHF.

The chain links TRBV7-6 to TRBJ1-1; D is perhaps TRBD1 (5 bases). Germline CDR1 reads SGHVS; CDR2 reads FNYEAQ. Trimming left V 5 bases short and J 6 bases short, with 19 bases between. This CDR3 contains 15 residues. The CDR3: CASSRRVGGVAEAFF. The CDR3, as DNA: TGTGCCAGCAGCCGACGCGTGGGGGGGGTGGCTGAAGCTTTCTTT.